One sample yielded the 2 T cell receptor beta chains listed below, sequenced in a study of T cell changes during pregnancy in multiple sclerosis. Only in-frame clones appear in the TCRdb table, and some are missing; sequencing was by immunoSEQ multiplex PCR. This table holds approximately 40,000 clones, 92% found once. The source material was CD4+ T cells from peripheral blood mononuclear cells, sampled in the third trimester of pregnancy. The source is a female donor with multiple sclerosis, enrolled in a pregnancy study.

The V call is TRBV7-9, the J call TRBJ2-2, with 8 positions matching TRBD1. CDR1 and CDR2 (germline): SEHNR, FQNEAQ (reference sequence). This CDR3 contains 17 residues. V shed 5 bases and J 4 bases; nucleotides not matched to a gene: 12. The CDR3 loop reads CASSAWVRTGITGELFF. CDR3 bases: TGTGCCAGCAGCGCCTGGGTGCGGACAGGGATCACCGGGGAGCTGTTTTTT.

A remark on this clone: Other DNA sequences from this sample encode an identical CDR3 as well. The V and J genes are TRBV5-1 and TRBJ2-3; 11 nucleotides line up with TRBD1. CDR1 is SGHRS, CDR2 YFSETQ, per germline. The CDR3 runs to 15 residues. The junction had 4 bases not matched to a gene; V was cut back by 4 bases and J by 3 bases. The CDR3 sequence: CASSPGQGATDTQYF. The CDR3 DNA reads TGCGCCAGCAGCCCAGGACAGGGGGCAACAGATACGCAGTATTTT.